These 25 T cell receptor beta chains were all obtained from the same sample, sequenced in a study of T cells in Graves' hyperthyroidism and ophthalmopathy. What was amplified from RNA transcripts were TCR beta CDR3 regions. First-round RT-PCR targeting the TCR CDR3 was performed with the HTBI primer set. Using its own MiXCR run on the multiplex PCR reads, TCRdb lists one record per CDR3 protein. The sample has around 450,000 distinct CDR3 sequences; 15% to 18% are singletons. The sequenced material came from blood. The source of these receptors is a woman aged 18-30 years with Graves' hyperthyroidism.

The rearrangement uses TRBV10-3 and TRBJ2-7; D is undetermined. Germline CDR1 reads ENHRY; CDR2 reads SYGVKD. V was cut by 11 bases and J by 0 bases, with 14 bases left in between. This CDR3 region has 13 residues. This CDR3 reads CAANFGGSYEQYF. CDR3 DNA: TGTGCCGCCAATTTCGGCGGCTCCTACGAGCAGTACTTC.

The rearrangement uses TRBV12-3 or TRBV12-4 and TRBJ2-5, with 12 bases fitting TRBD2. The CDR3 sequence is 18 residues long. The V and J ends lost 5 bases and 2 bases, in that order; junction bases with no gene match: 12. This CDR3 reads CASSLTPRTSGTQETQYF. CDR3 DNA: TGTGCCAGCAGTCTTACACCCCGGACTAGCGGGACGCAAGAGACCCAGTACTTC.

This clonotype was seen more than once but under ten times. The CDR3 reads CASSSTRGALGYGYTF. As DNA, the CDR3 is TGTGCCAGTAGTTCTACAAGGGGGGCCCTCGGCTATGGCTACACCTTC. This sequence joins TRBV19 and TRBJ1-2, with D possibly being TRBD1 (6 bases). The germline V gene has CDR1 LNHDA and CDR2 SQIVND (reference sequence). The CDR3 is 16 amino acids. The V end lost 5 bases, the J end lost 4 bases, and 20 bases lay between the germline ends.

This clonotype has ten or more counts. V usage is TRBV28 and J usage is TRBJ2-3, with D unresolved. This CDR3 has 17 amino acids. The germline V and J ends were trimmed by 4 bases and 2 bases, with 19 bases remaining between them. Germline V lookup: CDR1 MDHEN, CDR2 SYDVKM. CDR3 in amino acids: CASSSPYRAIDTDTQYF. The CDR3, as DNA: TGTGCCAGCAGTTCTCCCTACCGGGCGATAGACACAGATACGCAGTATTTT.

This clonotype was observed at least ten times. The rearrangement joins TRBV6-1 to TRBJ1-1; D not certain. CDR3 length: 14 amino acids. V lost 8 bases and J lost 1, with 14 bases in between. Germline CDR1 is MNHNS and CDR2 is SASEGT. DNA for the CDR3: TGTGCCAGCCAATCCTTCCAGGCGAACACTGAAGCTTTCTTT. This sequence encodes CASQSFQANTEAFF.

This clonotype was picked up a small number of times. This chain links TRBV12-3 or TRBV12-4 with TRBJ2-2; 9 bases fit TRBD1. J lost 7 bases, V lost 7 bases, and 19 bases had no gene match. There are 18 residues in the CDR3. CDR3 in amino acids: CASTWGTGKLRVGGELFF. CDR3 DNA: TGTGCCAGCACCTGGGGGACAGGGAAATTGCGGGTTGGCGGGGAGCTGTTTTTT.

This chain uses TRBV11-2 with TRBJ1-3, with 10 positions matching TRBD1. CDR1 and CDR2 from the germline V gene are SGHAT and FQNNGV. The trim removed 7 bases at V and 4 bases at J, leaving 16 bases unmatched. The CDR3 is made up of 18 amino acids. The CDR3 sequence is CASTLNRTGGGRGNTIYF. In nucleotides, the CDR3 is TGTGCCAGCACCCTAAATAGGACAGGGGGAGGCCGAGGAAACACCATATATTTT.

The gene calls are TRBV9 and TRBJ1-3, with unresolved D. This CDR3 spans 15 amino acids. Per the germline V gene, CDR1 is SGDLS and CDR2 is YYNGEE. The V and J ends lost 2 bases and 0 bases respectively, with 9 bases between them. In DNA, the CDR3 is TGTGCCAGCAGCGTTAGTGGATACTCTGGAAACACCATATATTTT. As protein: CASSVSGYSGNTIYF. Together with reference TRBV9 and TRBJ1-3, the CDR3 gives the full variable domain: DSGVTQTPKHLITATGQRVTLRCSPRSGDLSVYWYQQSLDQGLQFLIQYYNGEERAKGNILERFSAQQFPDLHSELNLSSLELGDSALYFCASSVSGYSGNTIYFGEGSWLTVV.

This clonotype was seen ten or more times. The rearrangement links TRBV28 to TRBJ2-3; TRBD2 might be the D (7 bases). CDR1 is MDHEN and CDR2 is SYDVKM in the germline V gene. CDR3 length: 16 residues. Trimming left V 7 bases short and J 1 base short, with 18 bases between. CDR3 protein: CASIGWLGGRTDTQYF. As DNA, the CDR3 is TGTGCCAGCATCGGCTGGCTGGGGGGGCGCACAGATACGCAGTATTTT.

The chain employs TRBV2 and TRBJ2-7; 10 nucleotides match TRBD2. CDR1 is SNHLY, CDR2 FYNNEI, per germline. The CDR3 runs 12 residues. After removal of 8 bases from V and 8 bases from J, the junction contained 6 bases not matched to a gene. CDR3: CASAGLANQQYF. As DNA, the CDR3 is TGTGCCAGCGCGGGACTAGCGAACCAGCAGTACTTC.

This clonotype was detected ten times or more. The chain uses TRBV2 and TRBJ2-2; TRBD1 matches at 7 bases. CDR1 is SNHLY and CDR2 is FYNNEI in the germline V gene. The V segment lost 6 bases and the J segment 4 bases; nucleotides outside the gene matches: 5. This CDR3 contains 14 residues. DNA of the CDR3: TGTGCCAGCAGCTTCGGGACAGTCACCGGGGAGCTGTTTTTT. This translates into CASSFGTVTGELFF.

This clonotype showed up many times. This could be a read error, since a much larger clone is one nucleotide away. This chain joins TRBV7-3 and TRBJ2-7, with a tentative D call TRBD2 (7 bases). V was trimmed by 2 bases and J by 1 base, leaving 12 bases between them. This CDR3 is built from 15 residues. Germline CDR1 SGHTA, CDR2 FQGTGA. The CDR3 DNA follows: TGTGCCAGCAGCTTATCCGAGGGGGGGTCCTACGAGCAGTACTTC. This codes for CASSLSEGGSYEQYF.

This clonotype was counted ten times or more. V gene TRBV2 combines with J gene TRBJ2-1; D is possibly TRBD2 (6 bases). Between the trimmed V and J ends, which lost 9 bases and 3 bases, there was a span of 21 bases. CDR1 is SNHLY, CDR2 FYNNEI, per germline. The CDR3 has 16 residues. CDR3 loop: CARGTPGTPLYNEQFF. CDR3 in DNA: TGTGCCAGAGGGACTCCCGGGACTCCCCTCTACAATGAGCAGTTCTTC.

The CDR3 sequence: CASSYSTPTDYSNQPQHF. CDR3 nucleotides: TGTGCCAGCTCATACAGCACCCCGACAGATTATAGCAATCAGCCCCAGCATTTT. The genes are TRBV18 and TRBJ1-5; D is possibly TRBD1 (5 bases). CDR1 is KGHSH and CDR2 is LQKENI in the germline V gene. The CDR3 has 18 residues. The V end was cut by 5 bases, the J end by 0 bases, with 20 bases between.

This clonotype came up many times. The V call is TRBV11-2, the J call TRBJ1-5; no clear D gene. V was pared by 0 bases and J by 2 bases, with 5 bases between. CDR1 SGHAT and CDR2 FQNNGV come from the germline V gene. The CDR3 is 14 residues long. The CDR3 is CASSLDMGNQPQHF. CDR3 coding DNA: TGTGCCAGCAGCTTAGATATGGGCAATCAGCCCCAGCATTTT. Combining the CDR3 with reference TRBV11-2 and TRBJ1-5 gives the whole variable domain EAGVAQSPRYKIIEKRQSVAFWCNPISGHATLYWYQQILGQGPKLLIQFQNNGVVDDSQLPKDRFSAERLKGVDSTLKIQPAKLEDSAVYLCASSLDMGNQPQHFGDGTRLSIL.

This clonotype occurred many times. This chain connects TRBV24-1 to TRBJ2-3; possibly TRBD1 for D (5 bases). Germline lookup yields CDR1 KGHDR and CDR2 SFDVKD. The CDR3 contains 15 residues. With 4 bases removed from V and 4 bases from J, the gap between germline ends came to 14 bases. For the CDR3, the DNA is TGTGCCACCAGTGACCCGACAGTGCAGCCAGATACGCAGTATTTT. Protein product: CATSDPTVQPDTQYF.

This clonotype was counted a few times. The chain joins TRBV7-9 to TRBJ2-5; no firm D call. Germline loops: CDR1 SEHNR, CDR2 FQNEAQ (reference sequence). The CDR3 extends over 14 amino acids. Trimming took off 7 bases at V and 4 bases at J, with 16 bases between the two ends. The CDR3: CASTTNPVPETQYF. The CDR3 DNA reads TGTGCCAGCACAACAAACCCCGTTCCAGAGACCCAGTACTTC.

The chain couples TRBV20-1 to TRBJ2-7, with 12 bases aligning to TRBD1. CDR1 and CDR2 from the germline V gene are DFQATT and SNEGSKA (reference sequence). The CDR3 is 14 amino acids. The V segment lost 6 bases and the J segment 2 bases; nucleotides outside the gene matches: 5. The CDR3: CSAYGTGGTYEQYF. Written as DNA, the CDR3 is TGCAGTGCCTACGGGACAGGGGGCACCTACGAGCAGTACTTC.

There are a few counts of this clonotype. The chain recombines TRBV10-3 with TRBJ2-3; no clear D gene. V lost 0 bases, J lost 0 bases, and 4 bases lay in between. CDR1 is ENHRY and CDR2 is SYGVKD in the germline V gene. The CDR3 covers 14 residues. CDR3 amino acids: CAISESVSTDTQYF. For the CDR3, the DNA is TGTGCCATCAGTGAGTCGGTCAGCACAGATACGCAGTATTTT.

The rearrangement uses TRBV5-6 and TRBJ2-7; perhaps TRBD2 as D (6 bases). V was cut by 4 bases and J by 2 bases, with 16 bases left in between. The CDR3 is made up of 15 amino acids. The V gene's germline CDR1 is SGHDT and CDR2 YYEEEE. As DNA, the CDR3 is TGTGCCAGCAGCCCGGGACTCTACCTTGCCTACGAGCAGTACTTC. Its protein product is CASSPGLYLAYEQYF.

This clonotype has at least ten counts. The rearrangement links TRBV9 to TRBJ1-1; D is undetermined. CDR3 length equals 16 residues. The germline CDR1 and CDR2 sequences are SGDLS and YYNGEE. V gave up 6 bases and J gave up 1 base, with 19 bases separating them. CDR3 sequence (DNA): TGTGCCAGCACCCGTCGCGTGGGCATATGGAACACTGAAGCTTTCTTT. Encoded protein: CASTRRVGIWNTEAFF.

This clonotype occurred a few times. V gene TRBV20-1 combines with J gene TRBJ2-1; 9 bases are shared with TRBD2. The ends lost 0 bases at V and 4 bases at J; junction bases unmatched: 1. Per the germline V gene, CDR1 is DFQATT and CDR2 is SNEGSKA (reference sequence). The CDR3 is 14 residues long. Written as DNA, the CDR3 is TGCAGTGCTAGAGATCTAGCGGGGTACAATGAGCAGTTCTTC. It yields the protein CSARDLAGYNEQFF.

This clonotype was detected many times. The V and J genes are TRBV24-1 and TRBJ2-3; 9 bases line up with TRBD1. The CDR3 consists of 14 residues. The V gene end was trimmed by 7 bases and the J gene end by 4 bases; junction bases not matched to a gene: 5. Germline assignment: CDR1 KGHDR and CDR2 SFDVKD. In DNA form, the CDR3 reads TGTGCCACCAGCCGGGACAGGGAGTCAGATACGCAGTATTTT. Protein sequence: CATSRDRESDTQYF.

The chain couples TRBV5-1 to TRBJ2-7, with a possible D match to TRBD1 (5 bases). The V gene's germline CDR1 is SGHRS and CDR2 YFSETQ. The CDR3 has 14 residues. The V end lost 5 bases, the J end lost 1 base, and 13 bases lay between the germline ends. This CDR3 reads CASSLTAYSYEQYF. In DNA, the CDR3 is TGCGCCAGCAGTTTGACAGCCTATTCCTACGAGCAGTACTTC.

At least ten counts were recorded for this clonotype. The V call is TRBV20-1, the J call TRBJ2-7, with D possibly matching TRBD2 (6 bases). Looked up from germline, CDR1 is DFQATT and CDR2 is SNEGSKA (reference sequence). This CDR3 spans 14 amino acids. The V gene lost 0 bases and the J gene lost 4 bases, with 13 bases spanning the gap. CDR3 DNA: TGCAGTGCTAGAGATTTAGGACTACCATACGAGCAGTACTTC. Protein product: CSARDLGLPYEQYF.